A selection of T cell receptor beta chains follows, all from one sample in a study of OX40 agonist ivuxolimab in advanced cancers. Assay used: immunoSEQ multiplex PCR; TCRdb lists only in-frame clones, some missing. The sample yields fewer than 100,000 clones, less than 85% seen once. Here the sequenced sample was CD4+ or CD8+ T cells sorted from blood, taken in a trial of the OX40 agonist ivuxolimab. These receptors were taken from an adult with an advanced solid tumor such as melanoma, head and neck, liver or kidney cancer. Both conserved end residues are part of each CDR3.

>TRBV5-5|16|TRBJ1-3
CASSDYRVRTGNTIYF
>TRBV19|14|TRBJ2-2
CASSIDGDTGELFF
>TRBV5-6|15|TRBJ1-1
CASSYQGPMNTEAFF
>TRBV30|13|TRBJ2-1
CAWSARSYNEQFF
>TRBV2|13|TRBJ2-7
CASTGGGSYEQYF
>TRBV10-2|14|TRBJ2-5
CASSVQRGSETQYF
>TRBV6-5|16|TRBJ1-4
CASSLPGQGAREKLFF
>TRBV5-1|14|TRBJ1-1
CASSSKQGNTEAFF
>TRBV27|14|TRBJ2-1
CASSGPGQHNEQFF
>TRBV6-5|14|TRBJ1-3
CASRRGVFGNTIYF
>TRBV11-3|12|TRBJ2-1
CASSLGGTGQFF
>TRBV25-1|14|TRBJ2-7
CASSIGPGVYEQYF
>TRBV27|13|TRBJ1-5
CASSLSGNQPQHF
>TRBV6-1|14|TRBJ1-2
CASRTGGGIYGYTF
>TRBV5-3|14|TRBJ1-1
CASSSIQLNTEAFF
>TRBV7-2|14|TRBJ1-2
CASSPYVAGGGYTF
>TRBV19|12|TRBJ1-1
CASIGMNTEAFF
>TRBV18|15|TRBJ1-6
CASSPRGQGVSPLHF
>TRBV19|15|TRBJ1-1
CASRLDRAKNTEAFF
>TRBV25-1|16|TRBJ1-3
CASSEGGTDSGNTIYF
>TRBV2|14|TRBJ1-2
CASSPDRVDYGYTF
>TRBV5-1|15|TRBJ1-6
CASSLGQGSNSPLHF
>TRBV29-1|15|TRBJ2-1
CSVSSGSLSYNEQFF
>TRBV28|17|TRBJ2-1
CASSSSWTSGVYNEQFF
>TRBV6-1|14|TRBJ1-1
CASSETGEDTEAFF
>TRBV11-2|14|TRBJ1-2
CASSLRGRGPSTTF
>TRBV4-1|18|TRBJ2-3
CASSQDRPGGGNTDTQYF
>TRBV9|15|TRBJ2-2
CASSELAGTNGELFF
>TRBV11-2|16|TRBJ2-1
CASSHRLAGIYNEQFF
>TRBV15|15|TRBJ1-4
CATSRGDRLEEKLFF
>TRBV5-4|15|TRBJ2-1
CASSFIGAAPNEQFF
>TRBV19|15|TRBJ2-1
CASSLVSSTSDEQFF
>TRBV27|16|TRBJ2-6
CASSSDRGSGANVLTF
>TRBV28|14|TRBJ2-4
CASSLANPRNIQYF
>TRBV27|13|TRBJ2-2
CASNELNTGELFF
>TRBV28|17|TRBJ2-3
CASSQRGGKGPTDTQYF
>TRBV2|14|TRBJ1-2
CASSAQATMDGYTF
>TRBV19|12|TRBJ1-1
CASRGQTTEAFF
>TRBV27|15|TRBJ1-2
CASSSRASQDYGYTF
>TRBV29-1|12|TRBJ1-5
CSAGAYNQPQHF
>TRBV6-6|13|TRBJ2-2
CASSSTEGGELFF
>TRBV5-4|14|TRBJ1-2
CASSLEGGSYGYTF
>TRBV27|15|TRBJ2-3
CASTGRAGLTDTQYF
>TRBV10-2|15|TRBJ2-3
CASSDQAGGGDTQYF
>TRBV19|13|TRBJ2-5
CASSRDRGETQYF
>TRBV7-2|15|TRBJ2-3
CASRWSGQRTDTQYF
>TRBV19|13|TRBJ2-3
CASSVQGSDTQYF
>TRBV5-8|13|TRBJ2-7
CASRTTGLYEQYF
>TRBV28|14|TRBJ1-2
CASRQGGGPYGYTF
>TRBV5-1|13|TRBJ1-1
CASSGAENTEAFF
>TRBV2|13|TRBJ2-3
CASRDTGADTQYF
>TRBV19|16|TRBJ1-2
CASTKPQGRGSYGYTF
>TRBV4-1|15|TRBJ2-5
CASSQEWPLQETQYF
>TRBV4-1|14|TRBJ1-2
CASSQDRGVYGYTF